The next 17 T cell receptor beta chains were all read from a single sample in a study of human T cells and chemical hapten exposure. TCRdb re-derived calls from the RACE reads in MiXCR, one entry per CDR3 protein. The sample yields 99,000 or so distinct CDR3 sequences, 30% to 35% seen once. The time point: patch test 3, about 24 weeks after DPC sensitization. Noted treatment: therapeutic diphenylcyclopropenone sensitization with weekly scalp DPC. Sequences were derived from whole blood, sampled in connection with sensitization to the hapten diphenylcyclopropenone (DPC). Receptor source: a man aged 35-49 years with alopecia areata. Some clones in this sample may be carry-over from other donors' samples.

The rearrangement links TRBV20-1 to TRBJ2-7; the match to TRBD1 covers 8 bases. Germline V gene lookup returns CDR1 DFQATT and CDR2 SNEGSKA (reference sequence). J gave up 0 bases and V 1 base, and 11 bases lay outside the gene matches. The length of the CDR3 is 17 residues. The CDR3 DNA reads TGCAGTGCTAGAGTGCAGACAGGGGACCTAAGCTCCTACGAGCAGTACGTC. As protein: CSARVQTGDLSSYEQYV.

A few counts support this clonotype. This rearrangement joins TRBV28 to TRBJ2-3; 9 nucleotides match TRBD2. CDR1 is MDHEN and CDR2 is SYDVKM in the germline V gene. The V gene end was trimmed by 1 base and the J gene end by 0 bases; junction bases not matched to a gene: 5. CDR3 length equals 17 residues. The CDR3 loop reads CASSLSGLAGSTDTQYF. The CDR3 nucleotides read TGTGCCAGCAGTTTATCGGGGCTAGCGGGAAGCACAGATACGCAGTATTTT.

The genes are TRBV7-9 and TRBJ1-1; D is possibly TRBD1 (6 bases). This CDR3 region has 16 residues. CDR1 is SEHNR and CDR2 is FQNEAQ in the germline V gene (reference sequence). V was clipped by 1 base and J by 0 bases, with 12 bases between them. The CDR3 reads CASSLGDRIMNTEAFF. In DNA, the CDR3 is TGTGCCAGCAGCTTAGGAGACAGGATCATGAACACTGAAGCTTTCTTT.

The V call is TRBV21-1, the J call TRBJ2-7; no DNA check was done on the table's D call, TRBD2. TRBV21-1 is listed as a pseudogene. The CDR3 has 17 amino acids. CDR3 nucleotides: TGTGCCAGCTGGAGGGACTTCATCGGCAAGGAGTTCTACGAGCAGTACGTC. Translation: CASWRDFIGKEFYEQYV.

This clonotype turned up a few times. The chain recombines TRBV13 with TRBJ2-3; D unclear. Germline V CDR1 and CDR2: PRHDT, FYEKMQ (reference sequence). The CDR3 spans 13 residues. V dropped 5 bases and J dropped 0 bases, with 6 bases sitting between them. Here the CDR3 reads CASSRYSTDTQYF. The DNA for the CDR3 is TGTGCCAGCAGCAGATATAGCACAGATACGCAGTATTTT.

The rearrangement joins TRBV18 to TRBJ1-6, with D unclear. CDR3 length: 15 residues. V lost 1 base, J lost 6 bases, and 10 bases lay in between. In germline, CDR1 is KGHSH, CDR2 LQKENI. The CDR3 region has the DNA TGTGCCAGCTCACCACGCCAGGCGATTAATTCACCCCTCCACTTT. Protein: CASSPRQAINSPLHF.

The chain employs TRBV6-2 or TRBV6-3 and TRBJ2-3; 14 bases fit TRBD2. CDR3 length: 19 amino acids. Germline V gene lookup returns CDR1 MNHEY and CDR2 SVGEGT. V was clipped by 4 bases and J by 4 bases; unmatched bases: 13. CDR3 in amino acids: CASSSRLAGGPVWADTQYF. In nucleotides, the CDR3 is TGTGCCAGCAGTTCTCGACTAGCGGGAGGGCCGGTTTGGGCAGATACGCAGTATTTT.

CDR3 in amino acids: CASSRPTADYGYTF. CDR3 in DNA: TGTGCCAGCAGCCGACCGACAGCTGACTATGGCTACACCTTC. The V call is TRBV5-4, the J call TRBJ1-2, with a tentative D call TRBD1 (5 bases). The germline V gene encodes CDR1 SGHNT and CDR2 YYREEE (reference sequence). The CDR3 spans 14 residues. V lost 4 bases and J lost 3, with 13 bases in between.

This clonotype was seen a handful of times. V and J are TRBV6-2 or TRBV6-3 and TRBJ2-3; D is ambiguous. Germline loops: CDR1 MNHEY, CDR2 SVGEGT. CDR3 length: 12 amino acids. V lost 6 bases to trimming and J lost 4 bases, with 8 bases between them. Here the CDR3 reads CASSGEADTQYF. In DNA form, the CDR3 reads TGTGCCAGCAGCGGAGAGGCAGATACGCAGTATTTT.

This clonotype was observed a few times. V is TRBV5-1 and J is TRBJ2-7, with 9 bases fitting TRBD2. V was clipped by 4 bases and J by 0 bases; unmatched bases: 5. This CDR3 is built from 15 residues. Germline CDR1 is SGHRS and CDR2 is YFSETQ. This CDR3 is CASSPGLAFSYEQYV. The DNA for the CDR3 is TGCGCCAGCAGCCCGGGACTAGCCTTCTCCTACGAGCAGTACGTC.

The chain carries TRBV5-1 and TRBJ2-5, with 9 bases that match TRBD2. The CDR3 length is 14 residues. CDR1 is SGHRS, CDR2 YFSETQ, per germline. Trimming cost V 1 base and J 9 bases; bases outside gene matches: 7. CDR3 residues: CASSLSSGEAAQYF. In nucleotides, the CDR3 is TGCGCCAGCAGCTTGTCTAGCGGGGAAGCGGCCCAGTACTTC.

This CDR3 reads CSVKQGGTSGREASYEQYV. The CDR3 DNA follows: TGCAGCGTGAAACAGGGGGGGACTAGCGGGAGGGAGGCCTCCTACGAGCAGTACGTC. The chain links TRBV29-1 to TRBJ2-7, with 16 bases that match TRBD2. The CDR3 is 19 residues long. The J segment lost 0 bases and the V segment lost 6 bases, leaving 14 bases of the junction unmatched. In germline, CDR1 is SQVTM, CDR2 ANQGSEA.

The J gene is TRBJ2-7, the V gene TRBV6-2 or TRBV6-3, with 7 nucleotides matching TRBD1. The V gene's germline CDR1 is MNHEY and CDR2 SVGEGT. Losses at the gene ends were 6 bases for V and 0 bases for J; bases not matched to a gene: 5. CDR3 length: 14 amino acids. The CDR3 DNA follows: TGTGCCAGCAGGACAGGGTGGAGCTCCTACGAGCAGTACGTC. This encodes CASRTGWSSYEQYV.

The chain combines TRBV29-1 with TRBJ2-1; 11 nucleotides align to TRBD2. CDR3 size: 15 residues. CDR1 and CDR2 (germline): SQVTM, ANQGSEA. Trimming took 2 bases from V and 4 from J; bases not matched to a gene: 4. The CDR3 DNA is TGCAGCGTTGAACCAACTAGCGGGAGTTACAATGAGCAGTTCTTC. Residues: CSVEPTSGSYNEQFF.

V is TRBV20-1 and J is TRBJ2-3; maybe TRBD2 (5 bases). The CDR3 contains 13 residues. The ends were cut back, 6 bases at V and 4 bases at J, with 14 bases in the middle. Per germline, CDR1 DFQATT and CDR2 SNEGSKA (reference sequence). The chain's CDR3 is CSAPDGVPDTQYF. CDR3 DNA: TGCAGTGCCCCTGACGGGGTGCCAGATACGCAGTATTTT.

The J gene is TRBJ2-5, the V gene TRBV4-2; a possible D gene is TRBD2 (6 bases). V shed 5 bases and J shed 4 bases, with 23 bases lying between them. From germline, CDR1 is LGHNA and CDR2 YNFKEQ. There are 17 residues in the CDR3. The DNA of the CDR3 is TGTGCCAGCAGCTCCACTAGCCCCCCCTTGAGGGGAGAGACCCAGTACTTC. Translating gives CASSSTSPPLRGETQYF.

This chain joins TRBV9 and TRBJ2-3, with D unresolved. Germline assignment: CDR1 SGDLS and CDR2 YYNGEE. The CDR3 consists of 15 residues. The V gene lost 3 bases and the J gene lost 0 bases, with 11 bases spanning the gap. The CDR3, as DNA: TGTGCCAGCAGCGCCGGAGTTCCTAGCACAGATACGCAGTATTTT. Protein: CASSAGVPSTDTQYF.